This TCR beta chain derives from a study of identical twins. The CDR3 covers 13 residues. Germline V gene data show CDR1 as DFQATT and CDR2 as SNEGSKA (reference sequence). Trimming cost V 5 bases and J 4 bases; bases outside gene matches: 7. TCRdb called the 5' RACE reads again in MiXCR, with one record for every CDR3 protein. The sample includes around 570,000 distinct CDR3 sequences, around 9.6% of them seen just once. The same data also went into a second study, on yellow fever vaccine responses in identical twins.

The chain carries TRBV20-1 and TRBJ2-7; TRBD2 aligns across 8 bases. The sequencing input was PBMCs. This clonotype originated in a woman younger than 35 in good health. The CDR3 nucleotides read TGCAGTGCTCCCCCTGGGACTAGATACGAGCAGTACTTC. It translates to CSAPPGTRYEQYF.